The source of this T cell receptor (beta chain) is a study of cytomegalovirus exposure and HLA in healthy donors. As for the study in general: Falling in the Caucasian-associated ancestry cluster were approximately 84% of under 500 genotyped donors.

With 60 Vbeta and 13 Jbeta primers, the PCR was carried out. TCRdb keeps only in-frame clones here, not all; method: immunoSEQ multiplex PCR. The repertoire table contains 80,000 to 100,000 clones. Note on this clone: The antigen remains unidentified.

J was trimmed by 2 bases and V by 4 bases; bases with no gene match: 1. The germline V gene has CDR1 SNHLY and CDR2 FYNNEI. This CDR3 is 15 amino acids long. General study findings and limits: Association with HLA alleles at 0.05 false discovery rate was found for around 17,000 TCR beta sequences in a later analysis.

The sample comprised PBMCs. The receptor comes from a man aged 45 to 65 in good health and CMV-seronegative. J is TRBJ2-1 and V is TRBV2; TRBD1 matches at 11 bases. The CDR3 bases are TGTGCCAGCAGTGGGGACAGGGGGACCTACAATGAGCAGTTCTTC. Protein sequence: CASSGDRGTYNEQFF.